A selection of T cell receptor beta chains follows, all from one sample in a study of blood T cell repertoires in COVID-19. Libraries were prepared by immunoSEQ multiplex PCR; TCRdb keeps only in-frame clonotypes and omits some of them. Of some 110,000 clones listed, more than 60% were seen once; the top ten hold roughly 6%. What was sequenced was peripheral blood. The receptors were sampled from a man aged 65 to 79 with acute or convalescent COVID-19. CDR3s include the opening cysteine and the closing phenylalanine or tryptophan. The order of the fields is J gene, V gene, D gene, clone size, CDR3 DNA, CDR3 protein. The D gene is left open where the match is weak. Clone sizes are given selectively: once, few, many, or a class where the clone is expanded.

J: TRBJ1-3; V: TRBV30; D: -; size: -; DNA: TGTGCCTGGACAGCGGACCATGTAAGAAACACCATATATTTT; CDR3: CAWTADHVRNTIYF
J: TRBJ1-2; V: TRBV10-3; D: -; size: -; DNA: TGTGCCATCAGTGAGTCGGTAGGAGGGTTGGTTGGCTACACCTTC; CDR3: CAISESVGGLVGYTF
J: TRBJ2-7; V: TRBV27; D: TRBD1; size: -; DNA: TGTGCCAGCAGTTTATCAGGGACAGGCTACGAGCAGTACTTC; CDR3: CASSLSGTGYEQYF
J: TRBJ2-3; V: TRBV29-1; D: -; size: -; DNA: TGCAGCCTAAAGGTTGGACACGGAGGGGATACGCAGTATTTT; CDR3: CSLKVGHGGDTQYF
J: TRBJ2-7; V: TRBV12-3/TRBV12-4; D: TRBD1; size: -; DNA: TGTGCCAGCAGTGGGACAGGGAGGTACGAGCAGTACTTC; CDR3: CASSGTGRYEQYF
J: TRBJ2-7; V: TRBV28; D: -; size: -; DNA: TGTGCCAGCAGTCCCTGGCCCTCCTTTCCTTACGAGCAGTACTTC; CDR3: CASSPWPSFPYEQYF
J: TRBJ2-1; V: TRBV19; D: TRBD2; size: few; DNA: TGTGCCAGTAGTATTACGACTAGCGGGAGGGTTTTCTACAATGAGCAGTTCTTC; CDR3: CASSITTSGRVFYNEQFF
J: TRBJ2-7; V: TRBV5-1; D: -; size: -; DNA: TGCGCCAGCAGCTCCACTAGTTCCTCCTACGAGCAGTACTTC; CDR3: CASSSTSSSYEQYF
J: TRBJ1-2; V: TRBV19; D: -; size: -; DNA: TGTGCCAGTAGTATAGAGATAACAGACAATTATGGCTACACCTTC; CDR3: CASSIEITDNYGYTF
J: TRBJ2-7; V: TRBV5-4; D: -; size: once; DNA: TGTGCCAGCAAACTATATAGCGACTACGAGCAGTACTTC; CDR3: CASKLYSDYEQYF
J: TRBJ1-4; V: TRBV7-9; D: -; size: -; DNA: TGTGCCAGCAGCCTACAGGGTGGGAATGAAAAACTGTTTTTT; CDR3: CASSLQGGNEKLFF
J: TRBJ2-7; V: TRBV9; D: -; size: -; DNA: TGTGCCAGCAGCCCAGGGGTGTGGGACGAGCAGTACTTC; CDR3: CASSPGVWDEQYF
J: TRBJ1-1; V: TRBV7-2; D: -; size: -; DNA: TGTGCCAGCAGGGAGATGGGGGGTTCCGACACTGAAGCTTTCTTT; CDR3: CASREMGGSDTEAFF
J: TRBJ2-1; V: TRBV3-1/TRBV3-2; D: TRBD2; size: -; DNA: TGTGCCAGCAGCCAAGGCGGGAGGGCCAAAAATGAGCAGTTCTTC; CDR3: CASSQGGRAKNEQFF
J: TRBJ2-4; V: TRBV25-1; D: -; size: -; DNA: TGTGCCAGCAGTGAGGGAGCTGTGAACATTCAGTACTTC; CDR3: CASSEGAVNIQYF
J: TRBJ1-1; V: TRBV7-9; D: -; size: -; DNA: TGTGCCAGCAGCCGGGGCGGGGCTGGCACTGAAGCTTTCTTT; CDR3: CASSRGGAGTEAFF
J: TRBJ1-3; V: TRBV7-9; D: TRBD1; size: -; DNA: TGTGCCAGCAGCTCTCCGGACGACAGGGGGCTAGGTGGAAACACCATATATTTT; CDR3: CASSSPDDRGLGGNTIYF